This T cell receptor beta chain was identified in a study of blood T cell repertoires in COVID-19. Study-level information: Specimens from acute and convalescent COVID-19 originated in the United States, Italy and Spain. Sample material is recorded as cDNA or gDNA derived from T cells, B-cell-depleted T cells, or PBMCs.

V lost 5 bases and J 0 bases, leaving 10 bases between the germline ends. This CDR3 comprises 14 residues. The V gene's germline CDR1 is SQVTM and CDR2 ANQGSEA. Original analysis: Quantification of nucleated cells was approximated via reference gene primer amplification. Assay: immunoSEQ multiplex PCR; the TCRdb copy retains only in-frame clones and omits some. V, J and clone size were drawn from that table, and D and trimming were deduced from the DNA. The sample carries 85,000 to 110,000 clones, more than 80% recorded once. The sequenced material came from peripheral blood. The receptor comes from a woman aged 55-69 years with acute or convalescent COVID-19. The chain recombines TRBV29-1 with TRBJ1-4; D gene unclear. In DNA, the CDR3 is TGCAGCGTTTCGAGCGCTGCAACTAATGAAAAACTGTTTTTT. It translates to CSVSSAATNEKLFF.